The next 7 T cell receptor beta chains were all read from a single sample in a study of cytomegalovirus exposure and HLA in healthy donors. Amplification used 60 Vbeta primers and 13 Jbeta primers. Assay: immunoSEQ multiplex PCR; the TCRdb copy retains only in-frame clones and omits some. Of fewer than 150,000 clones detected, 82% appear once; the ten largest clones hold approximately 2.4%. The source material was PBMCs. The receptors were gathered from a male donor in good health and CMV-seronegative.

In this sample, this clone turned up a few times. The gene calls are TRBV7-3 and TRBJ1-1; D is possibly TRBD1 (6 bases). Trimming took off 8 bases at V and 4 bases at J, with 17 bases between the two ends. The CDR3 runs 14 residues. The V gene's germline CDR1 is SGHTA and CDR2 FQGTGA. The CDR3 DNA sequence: TGTGCCAGCCAAAAGACAGGCTCCGGCACTGAAGCTTTCTTT. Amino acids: CASQKTGSGTEAFF.

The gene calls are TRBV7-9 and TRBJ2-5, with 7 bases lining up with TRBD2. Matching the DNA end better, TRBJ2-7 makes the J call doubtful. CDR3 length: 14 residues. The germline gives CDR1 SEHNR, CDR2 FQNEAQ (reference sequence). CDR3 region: CASSFSAGAYEQYF. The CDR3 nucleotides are TGTGCCAGCAGCTTTTCGGCGGGGGCCTACGAGCAGTACTTC.

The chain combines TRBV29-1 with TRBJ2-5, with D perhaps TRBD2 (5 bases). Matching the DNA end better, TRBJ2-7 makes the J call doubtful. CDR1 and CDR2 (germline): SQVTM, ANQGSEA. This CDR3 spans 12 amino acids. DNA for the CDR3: TGCAGCGTTGAAGATTCGGGGTACGAGCAGTACTTC. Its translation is CSVEDSGYEQYF.

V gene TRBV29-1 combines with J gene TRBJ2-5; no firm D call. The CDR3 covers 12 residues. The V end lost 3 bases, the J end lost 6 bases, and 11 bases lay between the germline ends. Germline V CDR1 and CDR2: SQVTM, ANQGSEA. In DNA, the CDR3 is TGCAGCGTTGAGTATAGCATGAAGACCCAGTACTTC. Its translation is CSVEYSMKTQYF.

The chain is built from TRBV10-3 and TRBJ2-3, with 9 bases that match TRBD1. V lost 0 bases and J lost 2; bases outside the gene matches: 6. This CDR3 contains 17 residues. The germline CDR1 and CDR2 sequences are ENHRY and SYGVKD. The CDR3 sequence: CAISESAGTGFTDTQYF. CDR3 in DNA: TGTGCCATCAGTGAGTCTGCCGGGACAGGGTTCACAGATACGCAGTATTTT.

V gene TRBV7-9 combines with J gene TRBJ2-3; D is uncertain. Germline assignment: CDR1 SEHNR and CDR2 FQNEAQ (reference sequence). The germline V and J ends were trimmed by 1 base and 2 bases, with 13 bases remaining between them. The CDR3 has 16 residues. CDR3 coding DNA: TGTGCCAGCAGCTTAGGAGAACGTACGTTCACAGATACGCAGTATTTT. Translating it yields CASSLGERTFTDTQYF.

The CDR3 region is CASRRQGLDEQYF. The CDR3 region has the DNA TGTGCCAGCAGAAGACAGGGGTTAGACGAGCAGTACTTC. The V call is TRBV6-1, the J call TRBJ2-7, with 8 positions matching TRBD1. The CDR3 totals 13 residues. After removal of 6 bases from V and 5 bases from J, the junction contained 6 bases not matched to a gene. Germline CDR1 reads MNHNS; CDR2 reads SASEGT.